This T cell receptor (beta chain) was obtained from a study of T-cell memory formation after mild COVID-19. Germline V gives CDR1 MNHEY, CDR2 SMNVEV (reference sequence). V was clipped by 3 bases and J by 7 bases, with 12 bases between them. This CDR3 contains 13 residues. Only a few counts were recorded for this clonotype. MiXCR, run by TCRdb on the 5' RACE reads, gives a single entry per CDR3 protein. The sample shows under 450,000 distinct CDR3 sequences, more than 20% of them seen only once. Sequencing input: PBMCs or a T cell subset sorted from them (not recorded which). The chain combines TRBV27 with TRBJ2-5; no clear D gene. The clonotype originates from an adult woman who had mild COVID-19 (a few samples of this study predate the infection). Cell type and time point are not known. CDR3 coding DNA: TGTGCCAGCAGTTTCGGTCTAGAGGCGACCCAGTACTTC. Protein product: CASSFGLEATQYF.